This T cell receptor beta chain appears in the sequencing data of a study of cytomegalovirus exposure and HLA in healthy donors. Regarding the study as a whole: According to a later analysis, donors in an Asian-associated ancestry cluster reportedly had fewer N-insertions than the roughly 720-donor mean. Being indistinguishable, some V segments were excluded, TRBV6-2 and TRBV6-3 among them. For TCR beta chains, V- and J-gene trimming was later linked to a missense DCLRE1C variant.

Trimming shortened V by 5 bases and J by 5 bases, and 16 bases separated the two germline ends. This CDR3 is 14 amino acids long. Germline V gene sequence: CDR1 LNHDA, CDR2 SQIVND (reference sequence). In the case of this clone: The antigen is not known.

Both 60 Vbeta primers and 13 Jbeta primers went into the PCR. TCRdb's copy holds only in-frame clones and misses some; the assay was immunoSEQ multiplex PCR. The data hold approximately 120,000 clones, with more than 60% observed a single time. J is TRBJ2-7 and V is TRBV19; weak D call: TRBD2 (8 bases). This receptor was identified in an older woman in good health and CMV-seropositive. Sequencing was carried out using PBMCs. CDR3 sequence (DNA): TGTGCCAGTAGTGATAGCGGGACAGTCGACGAGCAGTACTTC. Its translation: CASSDSGTVDEQYF.